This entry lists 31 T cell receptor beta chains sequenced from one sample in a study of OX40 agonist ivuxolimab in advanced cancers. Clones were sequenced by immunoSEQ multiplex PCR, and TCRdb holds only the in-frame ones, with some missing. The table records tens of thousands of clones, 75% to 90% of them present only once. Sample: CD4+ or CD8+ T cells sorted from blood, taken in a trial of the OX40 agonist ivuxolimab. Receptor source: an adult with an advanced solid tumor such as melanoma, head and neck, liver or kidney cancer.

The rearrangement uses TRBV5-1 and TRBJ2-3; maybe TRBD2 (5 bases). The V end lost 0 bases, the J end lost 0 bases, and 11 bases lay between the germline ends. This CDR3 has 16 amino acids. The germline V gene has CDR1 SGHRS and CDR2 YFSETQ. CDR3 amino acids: CASSLGGGSSTDTQYF. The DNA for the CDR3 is TGCGCCAGCAGCTTGGGTGGCGGGTCTAGCACAGATACGCAGTATTTT. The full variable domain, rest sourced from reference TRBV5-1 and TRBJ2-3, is KAGVTQTPRYLIKTRGQQVTLSCSPISGHRSVSWYQQTPGQGLQFLFEYFSETQRNKGNFPGRFSGRQFSNSRSEMNVSTLELGDSALYLCASSLGGGSSTDTQYFGPGTRLTVL.

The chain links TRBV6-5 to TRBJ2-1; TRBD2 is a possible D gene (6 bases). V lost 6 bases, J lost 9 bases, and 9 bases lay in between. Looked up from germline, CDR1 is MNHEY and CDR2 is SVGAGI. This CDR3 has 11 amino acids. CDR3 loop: CASREGAEQFF. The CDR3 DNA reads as TGTGCCAGCAGGGAGGGTGCTGAGCAGTTCTTC.

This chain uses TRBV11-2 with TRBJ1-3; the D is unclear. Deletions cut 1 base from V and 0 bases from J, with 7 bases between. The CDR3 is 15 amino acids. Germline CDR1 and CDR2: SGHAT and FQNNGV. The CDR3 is CASSLVSSSGNTIYF. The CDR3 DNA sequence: TGTGCCAGCAGCTTAGTTAGCAGCTCTGGAAACACCATATATTTT.

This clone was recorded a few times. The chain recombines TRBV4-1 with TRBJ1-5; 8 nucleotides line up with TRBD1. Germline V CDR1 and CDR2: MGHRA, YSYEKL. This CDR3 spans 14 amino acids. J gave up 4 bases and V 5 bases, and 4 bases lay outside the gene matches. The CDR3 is CASSKDRDNQPQHF. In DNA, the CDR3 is TGCGCCAGCAGCAAGGACAGGGATAATCAGCCCCAGCATTTT.

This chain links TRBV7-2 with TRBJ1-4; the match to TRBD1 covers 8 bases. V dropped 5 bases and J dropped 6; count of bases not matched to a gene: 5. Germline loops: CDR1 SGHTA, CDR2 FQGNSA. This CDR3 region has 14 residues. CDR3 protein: CASSRDRGDEKLFF. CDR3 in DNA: TGTGCCAGCAGCCGTGACAGGGGCGATGAAAAACTGTTTTTT.

The CDR3 here is CAWKPSGKDTQYF. CDR3 DNA sequence: TGTGCCTGGAAGCCTAGCGGGAAGGATACGCAGTATTTT. This chain links TRBV30 with TRBJ2-3; 9 bases line up with TRBD2. With 4 bases clipped from V and 6 bases from J, the junction kept 5 bases outside the gene matches. Germline V gene sequence: CDR1 GTSNPN, CDR2 SVGIG (reference sequence). This CDR3 region has 13 residues.

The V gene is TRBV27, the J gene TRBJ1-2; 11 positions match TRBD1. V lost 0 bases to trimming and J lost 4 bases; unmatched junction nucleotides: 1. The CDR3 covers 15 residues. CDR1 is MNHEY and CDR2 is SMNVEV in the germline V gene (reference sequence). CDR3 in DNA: TGTGCCAGCAGTTTATCGGGACAGGGGGGCTATGGCTACACCTTC. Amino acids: CASSLSGQGGYGYTF.

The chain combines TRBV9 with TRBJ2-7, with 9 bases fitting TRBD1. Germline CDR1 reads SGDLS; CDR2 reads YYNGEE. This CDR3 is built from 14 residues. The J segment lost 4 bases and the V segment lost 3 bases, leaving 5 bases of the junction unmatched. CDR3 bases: TGTGCCAGCAGCGCCGGGACAGGGTTTTACGAGCAGTACTTC. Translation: CASSAGTGFYEQYF.

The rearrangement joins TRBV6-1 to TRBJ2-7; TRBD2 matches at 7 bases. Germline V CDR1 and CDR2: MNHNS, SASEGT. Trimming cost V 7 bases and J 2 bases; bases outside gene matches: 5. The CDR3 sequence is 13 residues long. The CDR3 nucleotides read TGTGCCAGCAATCCGGGACTAACCTACGAGCAGTACTTC. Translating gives CASNPGLTYEQYF.

This chain's CDR3 is CASSRKDGPNTEAFF. CDR3 nucleotide sequence: TGTGCCAGCAGCCGAAAGGACGGGCCGAACACTGAAGCTTTCTTT. The rearrangement uses TRBV4-2 and TRBJ1-1; D ambiguous. V gave up 4 bases and J gave up 1 base, with 13 bases separating them. Germline CDR1 LGHNA, CDR2 YNFKEQ. CDR3 length: 15 amino acids.

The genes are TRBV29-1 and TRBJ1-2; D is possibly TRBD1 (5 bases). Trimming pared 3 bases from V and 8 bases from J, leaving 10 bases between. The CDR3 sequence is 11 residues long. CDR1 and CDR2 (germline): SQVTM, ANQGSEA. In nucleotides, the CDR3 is TGCAGCGTTGACGGACGGGGGGGCTACACCTTC. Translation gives CSVDGRGGYTF.

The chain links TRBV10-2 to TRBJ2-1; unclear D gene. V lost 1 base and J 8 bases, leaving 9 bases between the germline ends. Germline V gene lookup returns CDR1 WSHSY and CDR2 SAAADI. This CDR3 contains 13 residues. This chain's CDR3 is CASSEYLGHEQFF. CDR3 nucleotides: TGCGCCAGCAGTGAGTATCTGGGCCATGAGCAGTTCTTC.

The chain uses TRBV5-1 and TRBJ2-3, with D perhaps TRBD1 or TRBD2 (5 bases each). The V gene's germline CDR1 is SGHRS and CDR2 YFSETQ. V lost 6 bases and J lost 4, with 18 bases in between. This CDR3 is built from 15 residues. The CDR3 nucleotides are TGCGCCAGCATCCCAGGGACGCGAGACCCAGATACGCAGTATTTT. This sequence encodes CASIPGTRDPDTQYF.

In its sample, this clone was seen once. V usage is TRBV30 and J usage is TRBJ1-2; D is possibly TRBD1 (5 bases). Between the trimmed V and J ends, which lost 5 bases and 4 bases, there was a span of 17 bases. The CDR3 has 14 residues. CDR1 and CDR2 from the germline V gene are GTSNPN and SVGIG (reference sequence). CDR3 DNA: TGTGCCTGGGTGCTTACGGGGGTGAGCTATGGCTACACCTTC. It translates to CAWVLTGVSYGYTF.

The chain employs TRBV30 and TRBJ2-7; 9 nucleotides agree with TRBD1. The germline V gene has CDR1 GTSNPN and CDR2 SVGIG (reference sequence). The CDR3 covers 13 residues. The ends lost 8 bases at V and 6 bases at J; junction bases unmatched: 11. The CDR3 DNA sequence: TGTGCCGCTGTCCTTACAGGGGGCGGCGAGCAGTACTTC. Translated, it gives CAAVLTGGGEQYF.

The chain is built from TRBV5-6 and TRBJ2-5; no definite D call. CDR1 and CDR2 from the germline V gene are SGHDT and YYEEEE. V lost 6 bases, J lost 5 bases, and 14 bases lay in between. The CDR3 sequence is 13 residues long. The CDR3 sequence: CASTLSFTETQYF. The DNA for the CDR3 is TGTGCCAGCACCCTATCCTTTACGGAGACCCAGTACTTC.

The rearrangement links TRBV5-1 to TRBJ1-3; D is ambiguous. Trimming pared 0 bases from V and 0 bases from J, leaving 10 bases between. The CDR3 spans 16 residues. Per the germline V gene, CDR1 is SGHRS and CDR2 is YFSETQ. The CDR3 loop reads CASSLGSDNSGNTIYF. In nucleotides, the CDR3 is TGCGCCAGCAGCTTGGGGTCAGACAACTCTGGAAACACCATATATTTT.

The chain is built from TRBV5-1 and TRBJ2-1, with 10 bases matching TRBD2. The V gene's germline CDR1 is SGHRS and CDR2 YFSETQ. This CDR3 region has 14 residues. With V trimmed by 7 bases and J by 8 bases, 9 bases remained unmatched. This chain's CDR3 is CASCRAGGLDEQFF. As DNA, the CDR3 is TGCGCCAGCTGTCGAGCGGGGGGGCTGGATGAGCAGTTCTTC.

The CDR3 sequence is CASSFASGQGGDQPQHF. The CDR3 DNA follows: TGTGCCAGCAGCTTCGCATCGGGACAGGGAGGCGATCAGCCCCAGCATTTT. The chain carries TRBV5-4 and TRBJ1-5; 9 positions agree with TRBD1. The length of the CDR3 is 17 residues. Germline V gene lookup returns CDR1 SGHNT and CDR2 YYREEE (reference sequence). Germline trimming cut 2 bases from V and 5 bases from J; bases unmatched to any gene: 11.

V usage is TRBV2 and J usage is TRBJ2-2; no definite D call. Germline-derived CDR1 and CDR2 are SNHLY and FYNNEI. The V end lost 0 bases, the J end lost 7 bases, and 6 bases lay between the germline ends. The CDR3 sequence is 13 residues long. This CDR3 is CASSEAEIGELFF. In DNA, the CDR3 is TGTGCCAGCAGTGAAGCGGAGATCGGGGAGCTGTTTTTT.

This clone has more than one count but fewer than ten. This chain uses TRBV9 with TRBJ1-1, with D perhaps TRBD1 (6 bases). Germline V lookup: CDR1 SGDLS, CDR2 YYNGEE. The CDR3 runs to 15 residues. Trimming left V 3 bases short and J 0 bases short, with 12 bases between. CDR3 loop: CASSARTAMNTEAFF. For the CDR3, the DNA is TGTGCCAGCAGCGCCCGGACAGCAATGAACACTGAAGCTTTCTTT.

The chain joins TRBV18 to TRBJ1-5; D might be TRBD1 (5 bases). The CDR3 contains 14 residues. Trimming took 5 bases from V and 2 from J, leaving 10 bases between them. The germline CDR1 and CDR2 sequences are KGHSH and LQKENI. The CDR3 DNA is TGTGCCAGCTCATCTAGGGGTGGCAATCAGCCCCAGCATTTT. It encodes CASSSRGGNQPQHF. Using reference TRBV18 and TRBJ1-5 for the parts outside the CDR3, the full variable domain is NAGVMQNPRHLVRRRGQEARLRCSPMKGHSHVYWYRQLPEEGLKFMVYLQKENIIDESGMPKERFSAEFPKEGPSILRIQQVVRGDSAAYFCASSSRGGNQPQHFGDGTRLSIL.

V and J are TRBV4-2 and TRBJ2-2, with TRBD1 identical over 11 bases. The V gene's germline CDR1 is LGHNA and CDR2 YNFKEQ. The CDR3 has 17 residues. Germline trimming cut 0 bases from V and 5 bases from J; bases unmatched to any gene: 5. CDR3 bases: TGTGCCAGCAGCCAAGATTACGGGACAGGGGGGACCGGGGAGCTGTTTTTT. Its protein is CASSQDYGTGGTGELFF.

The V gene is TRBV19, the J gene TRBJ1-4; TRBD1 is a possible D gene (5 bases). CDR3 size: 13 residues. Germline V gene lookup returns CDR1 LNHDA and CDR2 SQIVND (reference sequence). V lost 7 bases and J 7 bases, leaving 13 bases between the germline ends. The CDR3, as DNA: TGTGCCAGTACCCGAGGGGTGGGTGAAAAACTGTTTTTT. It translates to CASTRGVGEKLFF.

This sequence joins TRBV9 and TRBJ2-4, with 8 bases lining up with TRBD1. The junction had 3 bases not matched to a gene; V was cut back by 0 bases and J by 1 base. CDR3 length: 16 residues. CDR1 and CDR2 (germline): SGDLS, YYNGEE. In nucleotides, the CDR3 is TGTGCCAGCAGCGTAGATGGACAGGGTGCCAAAAACATTCAGTACTTC. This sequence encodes CASSVDGQGAKNIQYF.

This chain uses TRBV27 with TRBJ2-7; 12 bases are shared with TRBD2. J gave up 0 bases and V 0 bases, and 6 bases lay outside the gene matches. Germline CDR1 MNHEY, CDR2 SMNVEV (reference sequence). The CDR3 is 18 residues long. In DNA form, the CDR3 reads TGTGCCAGCAGTTTATCAGTCGGACTAGCGGGGATCTCCTACGAGCAGTACTTC. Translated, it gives CASSLSVGLAGISYEQYF.

Here the CDR3 reads CASSDRRLTNTEAFF. CDR3 DNA: TGCGCCAGCAGTGATAGGAGACTTACTAACACTGAAGCTTTCTTT. J is TRBJ1-1 and V is TRBV10-2; no clear D. This CDR3 contains 15 residues. V was pared by 3 bases and J by 2 bases, with 13 bases between. The V gene's germline CDR1 is WSHSY and CDR2 SAAADI.

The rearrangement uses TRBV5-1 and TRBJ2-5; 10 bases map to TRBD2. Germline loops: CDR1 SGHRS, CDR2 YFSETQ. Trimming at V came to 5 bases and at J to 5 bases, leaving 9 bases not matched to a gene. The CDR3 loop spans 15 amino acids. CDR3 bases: TGCGCCAGCAGTAAGCGGGAGGGGTTGAGGGAGACCCAGTACTTC. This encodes CASSKREGLRETQYF.

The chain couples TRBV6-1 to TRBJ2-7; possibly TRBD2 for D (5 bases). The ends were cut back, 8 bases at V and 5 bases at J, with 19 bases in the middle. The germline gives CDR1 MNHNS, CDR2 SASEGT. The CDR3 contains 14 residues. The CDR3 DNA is TGTGCCAGCCAAGAGGGCTCTCCGCCCGACGAGCAGTACTTC. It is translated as CASQEGSPPDEQYF.

The CDR3 loop reads CASLEAAPGVDEQFF. The CDR3 nucleotides read TGTGCCAGCCTGGAGGCGGCGCCTGGAGTTGATGAGCAGTTCTTC. This chain uses TRBV2 with TRBJ2-1; the D gene is possibly TRBD2 (5 bases). The CDR3 spans 15 residues. CDR1 and CDR2 from the germline V gene are SNHLY and FYNNEI. V was cut by 8 bases and J by 8 bases, with 22 bases left in between. The full variable domain, with the rest looked up from reference TRBV2 and TRBJ2-1, is EPEVTQTPSHQVTQMGQEVILRCVPISNHLYFYWYRQILGQKVEFLVSFYNNEISEKSEIFDDQFSVERPDGSNFTLKIRSTKLEDSAMYFCASLEAAPGVDEQFFGPGTRLTVL.

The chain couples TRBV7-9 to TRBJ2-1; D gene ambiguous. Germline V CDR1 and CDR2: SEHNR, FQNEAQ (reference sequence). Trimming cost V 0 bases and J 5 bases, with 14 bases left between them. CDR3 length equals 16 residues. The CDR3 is CASSLAAVGNNNEQFF. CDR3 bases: TGTGCCAGCAGCTTAGCGGCGGTAGGCAACAACAATGAGCAGTTCTTC.